This T cell receptor beta chain was profiled in a study of blood T cell repertoires in COVID-19 (dated by TCRdb to 2020 to 2022). For context, the study as a whole: The collaborator samples originated in the United States, Italy and Spain and spanned the acute and convalescent phases of COVID-19. The material from the prospective study consisted of cDNA or gDNA derived from T cells, B-cell-depleted T cells, or PBMCs. Deeply sampled blood TCRbeta repertoires from subjects exposed to, actively infected with, or recovered from COVID-19 were included in the dataset. The repertoires were released in a freely available public database intended as a resource for research on the immune response to SARS-CoV-2. The samples were drawn from the first 160 participants of the ongoing ImmuneRACE study and from 1,254 subjects provided by 6 global collaborators. A de-identified subject ID, COVID-19 status, age in years and sex were almost always included in the sample metadata. Where HLA class I and class II types were available, the types were taken from metadata supplied by the sample provider, not from assay-based typing. General conclusions and limits of the study: The amount of clinical and demographic metadata varied by source and participant and was provided uncurated.

A second Seattle source provided samples from volunteer blood donors who had recovered from COVID-19. The collaborating institutions used their own protocols to collect whole blood in K2EDTA tubes. For TCRbeta analysis, collaborators shipped samples in one of three forms: frozen whole blood, isolated PBMCs, or DNA extracted from either of those sample types. Comments on this clone: Its antigen has not been determined. No clone much larger than this one lies a single base away; base qualities are absent.

TCRbeta CDR3 regions were amplified from genomic DNA by means of the immunoSEQ Assay, a bias-controlled multiplex PCR. Per the source publication's procedure: Within the assay, amplification of reference gene primers was used to estimate how many nucleated cells each sample contained. Sequence reads were collapsed and filtered to measure the absolute abundance of every unique TCRbeta CDR3 rearrangement. For each sample, productive Simpson clonality was calculated by taking the square root of Simpson's diversity index across productive rearrangements. This immuneACCESS table, as held by TCRdb, lists in-frame sequences with V and J called but not all clones. Of the missing ones, under half trace to an unresolved V gene in checked studies; the others have no known cause. V, J and clone size derive from that table, while D and trimming were established from the DNA sequence. The sample has roughly 300,000 clones on record, around 87% of them singletons. The top ten clones comprise approximately 7.8% of the sample.

Input material: peripheral blood. This clonotype originated in a woman in her forties or fifties who had recovered from COVID-19.

The sequence in DNA is TGTGCCAGTGGGAACAGGGGAAATTCACCCCTCCACTTT. This codes for CASGNRGNSPLHF. Rearrangement joined TRBV19 to TRBJ1-6; 7 bases in the middle match TRBD1. Sequences LNHDA (CDR1) and SQIVND (CDR2) are obtained from the germline V gene (reference sequence). There are 13 amino acids in the CDR3, from cysteine to phenylalanine inclusive. The DNA shown is the 39-base CDR3, in frame from base 1. V and J are trimmed by 8 bases and 7 bases, and the gene matches miss 5 bases of the junction.